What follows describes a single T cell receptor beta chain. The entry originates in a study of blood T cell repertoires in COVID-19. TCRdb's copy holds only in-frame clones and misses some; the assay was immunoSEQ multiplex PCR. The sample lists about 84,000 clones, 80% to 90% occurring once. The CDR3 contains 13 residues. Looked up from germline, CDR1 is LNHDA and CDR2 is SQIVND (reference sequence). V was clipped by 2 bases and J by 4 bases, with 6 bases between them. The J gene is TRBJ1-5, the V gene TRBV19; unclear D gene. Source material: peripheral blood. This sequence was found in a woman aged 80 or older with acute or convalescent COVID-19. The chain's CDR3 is CASSIPRNQPQHF. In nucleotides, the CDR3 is TGTGCCAGTAGTATACCCAGAAATCAGCCCCAGCATTTT.